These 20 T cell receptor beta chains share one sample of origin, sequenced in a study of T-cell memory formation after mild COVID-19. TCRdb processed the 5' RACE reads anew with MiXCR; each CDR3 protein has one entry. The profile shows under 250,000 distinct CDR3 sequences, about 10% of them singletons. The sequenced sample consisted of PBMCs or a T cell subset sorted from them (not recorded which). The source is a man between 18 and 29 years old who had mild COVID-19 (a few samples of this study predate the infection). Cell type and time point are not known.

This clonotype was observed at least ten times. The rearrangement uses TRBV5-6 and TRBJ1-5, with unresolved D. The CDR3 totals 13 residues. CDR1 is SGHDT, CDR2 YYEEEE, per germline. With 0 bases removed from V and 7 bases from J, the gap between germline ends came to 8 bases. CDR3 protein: CASSLGGSQPQHF. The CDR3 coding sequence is TGTGCCAGCAGCTTGGGTGGCAGCCAGCCCCAGCATTTT.

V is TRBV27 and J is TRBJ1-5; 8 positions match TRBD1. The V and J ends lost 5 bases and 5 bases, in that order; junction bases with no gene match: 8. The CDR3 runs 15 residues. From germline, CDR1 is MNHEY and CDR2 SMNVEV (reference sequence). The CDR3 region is CASSPPGQDDQPQHF. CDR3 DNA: TGTGCCAGCAGTCCACCGGGACAGGACGATCAGCCCCAGCATTTT.

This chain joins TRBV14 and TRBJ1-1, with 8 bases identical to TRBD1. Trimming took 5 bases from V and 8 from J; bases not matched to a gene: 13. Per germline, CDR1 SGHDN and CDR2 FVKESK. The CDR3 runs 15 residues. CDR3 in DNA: TGTGCCAGCAGCATCGGGACAGGCCCAGGGTGGGAAGCTTTCTTT. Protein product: CASSIGTGPGWEAFF. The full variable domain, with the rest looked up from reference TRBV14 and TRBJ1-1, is EAGVTQFPSHSVIEKGQTVTLRCDPISGHDNLYWYRRVMGKEIKFLLHFVKESKQDESGMPNNRFLAERTGGTYSTLKVQPAELEDSGVYFCASSIGTGPGWEAFFGQGTRLTVV.

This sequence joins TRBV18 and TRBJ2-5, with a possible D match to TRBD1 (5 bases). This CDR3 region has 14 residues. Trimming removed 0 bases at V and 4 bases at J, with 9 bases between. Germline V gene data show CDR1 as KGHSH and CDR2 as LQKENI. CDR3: CASSPPAQGETQYF. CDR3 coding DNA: TGTGCCAGCTCACCACCGGCCCAGGGAGAGACCCAGTACTTC.

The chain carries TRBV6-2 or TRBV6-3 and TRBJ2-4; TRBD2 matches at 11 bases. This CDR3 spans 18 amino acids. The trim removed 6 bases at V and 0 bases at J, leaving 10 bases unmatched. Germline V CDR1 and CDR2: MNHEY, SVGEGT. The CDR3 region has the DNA TGTGCCAGCAGACCGCGCGGGACTAGCGGTATAGCCAAAAACATTCAGTACTTC. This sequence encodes CASRPRGTSGIAKNIQYF.

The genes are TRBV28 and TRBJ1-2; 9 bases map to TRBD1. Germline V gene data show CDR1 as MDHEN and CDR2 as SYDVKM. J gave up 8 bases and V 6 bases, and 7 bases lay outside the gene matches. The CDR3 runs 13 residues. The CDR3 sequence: CASSLQGAWGYTF. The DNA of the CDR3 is TGTGCCAGCAGCCTACAGGGGGCTTGGGGCTACACCTTC.

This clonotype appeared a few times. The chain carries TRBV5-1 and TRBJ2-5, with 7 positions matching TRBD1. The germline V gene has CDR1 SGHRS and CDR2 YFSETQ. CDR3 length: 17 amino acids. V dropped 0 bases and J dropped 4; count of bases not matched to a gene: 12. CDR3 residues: CASSLGPDRALGETQYF. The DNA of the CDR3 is TGCGCCAGCAGCTTGGGCCCAGACAGGGCCCTCGGAGAGACCCAGTACTTC.

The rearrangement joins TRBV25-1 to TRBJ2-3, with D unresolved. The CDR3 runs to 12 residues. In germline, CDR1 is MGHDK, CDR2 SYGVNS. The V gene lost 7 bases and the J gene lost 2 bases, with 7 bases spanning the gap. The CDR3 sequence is CASKGFTDTQYF. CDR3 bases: TGTGCCAGCAAGGGCTTCACAGATACGCAGTATTTT.

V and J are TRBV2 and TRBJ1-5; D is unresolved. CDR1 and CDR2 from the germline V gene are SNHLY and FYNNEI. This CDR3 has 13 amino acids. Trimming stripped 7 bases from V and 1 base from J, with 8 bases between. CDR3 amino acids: CASMRESNQPQHF. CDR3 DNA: TGTGCCAGCATGAGGGAAAGCAATCAGCCCCAGCATTTT. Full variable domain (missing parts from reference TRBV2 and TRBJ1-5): EPEVTQTPSHQVTQMGQEVILRCVPISNHLYFYWYRQILGQKVEFLVSFYNNEISEKSEIFDDQFSVERPDGSNFTLKIRSTKLEDSAMYFCASMRESNQPQHFGDGTRLSIL.

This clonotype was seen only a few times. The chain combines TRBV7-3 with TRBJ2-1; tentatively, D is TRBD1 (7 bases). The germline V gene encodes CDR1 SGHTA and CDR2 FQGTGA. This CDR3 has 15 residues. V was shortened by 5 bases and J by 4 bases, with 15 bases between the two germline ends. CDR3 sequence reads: CASSLPEGQYNEQFF. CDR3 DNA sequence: TGTGCCAGCAGCCTCCCGGAGGGACAGTACAATGAGCAGTTCTTC.

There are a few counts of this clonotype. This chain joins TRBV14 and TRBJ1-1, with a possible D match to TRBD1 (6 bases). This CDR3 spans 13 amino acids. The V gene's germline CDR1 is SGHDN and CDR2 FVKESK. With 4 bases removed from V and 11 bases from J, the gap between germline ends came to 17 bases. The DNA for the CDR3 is TGTGCCAGCAGCCCGGTGAGGGGGGGCTTGGCTTTCTTT. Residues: CASSPVRGGLAFF.

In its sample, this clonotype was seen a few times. CDR3 nucleotides: TGTGCCAGCAGTTATGGGGACAGGAGGTTGCAGTACGTC. Protein: CASSYGDRRLQYV. The chain is built from TRBV6-2 or TRBV6-3 and TRBJ2-7; the match to TRBD1 covers 8 bases. CDR3 length equals 13 residues. V shed 3 bases, J shed 9 bases, and the junction held 7 bases outside the gene matches. Germline values: CDR1 MNHEY, CDR2 SVGEGT.

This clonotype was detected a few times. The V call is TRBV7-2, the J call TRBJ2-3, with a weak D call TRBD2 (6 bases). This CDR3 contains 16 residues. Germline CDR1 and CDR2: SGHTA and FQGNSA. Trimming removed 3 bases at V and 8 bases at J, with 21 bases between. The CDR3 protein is CASSLAGLRGAGTQYF. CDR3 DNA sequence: TGTGCCAGCAGCTTGGCCGGTCTACGCGGGGCGGGTACGCAGTATTTT.

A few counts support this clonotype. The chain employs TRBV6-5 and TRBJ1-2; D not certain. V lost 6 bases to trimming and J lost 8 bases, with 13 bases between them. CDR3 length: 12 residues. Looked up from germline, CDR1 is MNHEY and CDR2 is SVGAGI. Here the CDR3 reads CASSPGSLGYTF. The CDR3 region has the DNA TGTGCCAGCAGCCCCGGATCTCTGGGCTACACCTTC.

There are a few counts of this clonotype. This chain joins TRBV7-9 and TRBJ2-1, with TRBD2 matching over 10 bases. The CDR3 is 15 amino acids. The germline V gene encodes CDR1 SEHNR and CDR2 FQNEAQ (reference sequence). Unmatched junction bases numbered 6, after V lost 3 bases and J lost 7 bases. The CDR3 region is CASSLSGGAANEQFF. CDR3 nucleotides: TGTGCCAGCAGCTTGAGCGGGGGGGCAGCGAATGAGCAGTTCTTC.

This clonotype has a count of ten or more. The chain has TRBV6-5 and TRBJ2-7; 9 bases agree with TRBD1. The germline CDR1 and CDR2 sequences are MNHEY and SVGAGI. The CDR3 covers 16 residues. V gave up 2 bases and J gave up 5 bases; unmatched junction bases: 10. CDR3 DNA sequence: TGTGCCAGCAGTTACAACTCGGGGACAGGGATGAACGAGCAGTACTTC. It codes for CASSYNSGTGMNEQYF.

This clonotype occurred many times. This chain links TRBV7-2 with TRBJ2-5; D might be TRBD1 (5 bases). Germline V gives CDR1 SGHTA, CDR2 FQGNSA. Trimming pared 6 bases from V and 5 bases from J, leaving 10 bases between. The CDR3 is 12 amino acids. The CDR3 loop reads CASRQVGETQYF. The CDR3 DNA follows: TGTGCCAGCAGACAGGTTGGGGAGACCCAGTACTTC.

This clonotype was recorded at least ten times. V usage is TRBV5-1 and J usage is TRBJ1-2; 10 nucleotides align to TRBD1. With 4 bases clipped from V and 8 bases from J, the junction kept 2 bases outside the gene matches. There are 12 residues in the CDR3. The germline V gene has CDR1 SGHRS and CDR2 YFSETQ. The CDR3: CASSGQGDGYTF. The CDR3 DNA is TGCGCCAGCAGCGGACAGGGGGACGGCTACACCTTC.

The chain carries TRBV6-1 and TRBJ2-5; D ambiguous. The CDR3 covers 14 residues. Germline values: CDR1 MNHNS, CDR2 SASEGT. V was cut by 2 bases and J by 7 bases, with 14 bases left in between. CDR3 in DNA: TGTGCCAGCAGTGAACTCCCGGGCCGAGGGACCCAGTACTTC. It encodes CASSELPGRGTQYF.

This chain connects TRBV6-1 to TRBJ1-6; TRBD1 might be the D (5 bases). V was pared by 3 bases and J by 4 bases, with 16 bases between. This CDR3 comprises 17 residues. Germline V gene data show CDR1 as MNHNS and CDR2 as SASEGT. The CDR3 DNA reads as TGTGCCAGCAGTGATATCCCAGGGACTCTTTATAATTCACCCCTCCACTTT. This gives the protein CASSDIPGTLYNSPLHF.